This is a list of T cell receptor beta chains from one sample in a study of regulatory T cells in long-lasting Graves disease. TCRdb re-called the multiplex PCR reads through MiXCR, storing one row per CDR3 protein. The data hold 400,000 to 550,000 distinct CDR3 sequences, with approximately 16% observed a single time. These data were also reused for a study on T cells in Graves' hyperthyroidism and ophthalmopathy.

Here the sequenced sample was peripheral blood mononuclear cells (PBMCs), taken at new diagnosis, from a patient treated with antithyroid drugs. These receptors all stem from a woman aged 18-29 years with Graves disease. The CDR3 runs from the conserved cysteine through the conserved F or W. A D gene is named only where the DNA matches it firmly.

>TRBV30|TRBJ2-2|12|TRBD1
CAWGQGSGELFF
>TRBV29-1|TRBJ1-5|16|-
CSVEALARQVNQPQHF
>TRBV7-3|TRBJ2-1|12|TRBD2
CASSLAAGTQFF
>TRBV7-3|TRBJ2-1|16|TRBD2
CASSAYSSGRAPKQFF
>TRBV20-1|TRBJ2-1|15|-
CSATGTSLLRNEQFF
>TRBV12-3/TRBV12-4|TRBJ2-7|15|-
CASSLGAGPGWEQYF
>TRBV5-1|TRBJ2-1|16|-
CASSPGLEGLYNEQFF
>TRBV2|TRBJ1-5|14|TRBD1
CASSRDSSNQPQHF
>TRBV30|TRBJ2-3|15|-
CAWSVRAGRGDTQYF
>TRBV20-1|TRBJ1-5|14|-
CSAKLGLSNQPQHF
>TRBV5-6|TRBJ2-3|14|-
CASSFAVSTDTQYF
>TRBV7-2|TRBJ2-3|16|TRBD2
CASSLPLAGGRDTQYF
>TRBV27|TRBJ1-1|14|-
CASSQGFLPTEAFF
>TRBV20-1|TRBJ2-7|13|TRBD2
CSAGLAGAFEQYF
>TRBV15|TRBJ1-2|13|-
CATSISQGYGYTF
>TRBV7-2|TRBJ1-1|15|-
CASSSEGHRNTEAFF
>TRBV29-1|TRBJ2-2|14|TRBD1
CSVGAGTGAGELFF
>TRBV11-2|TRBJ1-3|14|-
CASITWGRGDTIYF
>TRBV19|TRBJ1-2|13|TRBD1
CATHKDRVSGYTF
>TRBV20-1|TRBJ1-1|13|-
CSARDASGGSAFF
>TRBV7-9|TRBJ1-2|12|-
CASSPQMGGYTF
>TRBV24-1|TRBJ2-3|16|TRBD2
CATSGPGLAVTDTQYF
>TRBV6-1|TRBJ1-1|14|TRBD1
CASSRGGLNTEAFF
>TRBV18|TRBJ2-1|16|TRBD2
CASSRLAASSYNEQFF
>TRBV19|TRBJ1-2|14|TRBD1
CASTGQGASYGYTF
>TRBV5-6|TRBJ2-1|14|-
CASSLYGLYNEQFF
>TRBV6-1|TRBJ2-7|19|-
CASSVPNLPRGQALDEQYF
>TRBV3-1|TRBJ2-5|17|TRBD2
CASSQPQGLAGVETQYF
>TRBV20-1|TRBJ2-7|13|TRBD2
CSARLAGLYEQYF
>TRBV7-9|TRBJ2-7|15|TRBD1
CASIPYGTGEYEQYF
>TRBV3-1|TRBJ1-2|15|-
CASSQGGGPNYGYTF
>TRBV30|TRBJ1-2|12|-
CALETGAYGYTF
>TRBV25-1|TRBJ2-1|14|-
CASSAEATYNEQFF
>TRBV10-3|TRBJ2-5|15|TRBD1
CAISGVGQGGKTQYF
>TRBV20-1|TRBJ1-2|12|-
CSARRGSYGYTF
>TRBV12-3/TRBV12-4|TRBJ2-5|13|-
CASSKDSQETQYF
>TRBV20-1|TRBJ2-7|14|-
CSAWEATDSYEQYF
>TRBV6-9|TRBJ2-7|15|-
CASSYPGEGENEQYF
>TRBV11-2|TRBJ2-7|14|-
CASSLVSASYEQYF
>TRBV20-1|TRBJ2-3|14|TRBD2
CSAPGTSVADTQYF
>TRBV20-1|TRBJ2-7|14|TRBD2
CSAGLAGVPYEQYF
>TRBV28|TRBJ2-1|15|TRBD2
CASSFGAGVYNEQFF
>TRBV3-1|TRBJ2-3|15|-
CASSRPPPLADTQYF
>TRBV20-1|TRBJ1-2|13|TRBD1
CSARAGGINGYTF
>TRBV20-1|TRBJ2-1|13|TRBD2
CSGASGSVDEQFF
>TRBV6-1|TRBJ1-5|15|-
CASSPRQGIGQPQHF
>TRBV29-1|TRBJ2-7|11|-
CSVGQIYEQYF
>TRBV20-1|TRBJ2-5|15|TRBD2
CSARDSLASGETQYF
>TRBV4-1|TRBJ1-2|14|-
CASSQDRGRGGYTF
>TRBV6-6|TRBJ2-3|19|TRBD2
CASSYSILAGGTSTDTQYF
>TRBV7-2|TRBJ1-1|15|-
CASSIDYGGNTEAFF
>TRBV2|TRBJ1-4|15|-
CASRGRTSTNEKLFF
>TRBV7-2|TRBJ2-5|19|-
CASSLEGARGRLITETQYF
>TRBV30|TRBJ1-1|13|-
CALHTRLNTEAFF
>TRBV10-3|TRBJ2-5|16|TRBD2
CAIRSTSGTGQETQYF
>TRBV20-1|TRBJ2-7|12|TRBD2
CSARLAGYEQYF
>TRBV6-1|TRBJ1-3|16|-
CASSLVGGLSGNTIYF
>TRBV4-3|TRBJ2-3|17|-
CASSPTVAGTSTDTQYF
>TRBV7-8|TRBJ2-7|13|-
CASSLGPMGEQYF